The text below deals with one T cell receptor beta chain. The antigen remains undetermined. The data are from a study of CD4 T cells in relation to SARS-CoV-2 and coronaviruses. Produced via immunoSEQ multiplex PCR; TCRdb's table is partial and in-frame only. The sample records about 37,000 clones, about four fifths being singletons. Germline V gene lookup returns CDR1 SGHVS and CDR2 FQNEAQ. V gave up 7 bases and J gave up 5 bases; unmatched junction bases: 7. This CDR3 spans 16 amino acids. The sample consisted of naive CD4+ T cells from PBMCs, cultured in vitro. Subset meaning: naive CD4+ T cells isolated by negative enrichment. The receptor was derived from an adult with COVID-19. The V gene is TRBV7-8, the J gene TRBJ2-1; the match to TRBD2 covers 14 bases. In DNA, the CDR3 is TGTGCCAGCACCGAAAGACTAGCGGGAGGGCACAATGAGCAGTTCTTC. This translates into CASTERLAGGHNEQFF.